These 14 T cell receptor beta chains were all obtained from the same sample, sequenced in a study of T cell clonality in common variable immunodeficiency. Using immunoSEQ multiplex PCR, the repertoire was profiled, and TCRdb retains in-frame clones only, with some absent. Altogether some 52,000 clones were found in the sample, and no singletons occur. The sequenced sample consisted of peripheral blood mononuclear cells. These receptors were obtained from a person aged 18 to 75 in good health.

This clone was recorded many times. The CDR3 end is not reached by the read, which stops 3 residues before it; the germline J gene fills it in. V and J are TRBV20-1 and TRBJ2-3; D unresolved. Per the germline V gene, CDR1 is DFQATT and CDR2 is SNEGSKA (reference sequence). The CDR3 loop spans 13 amino acids. V was trimmed by 3 bases and J by 0 bases, leaving 7 bases between them. The CDR3 bases that were read are TGCAGTGCTAGGACTTCTAGCACAGATACG. Protein product: CSARTSSTDT. The entire CDR3 protein reads CSARTSSTDTQYF.

This clone was seen at least ten times. Read sequence stops 3 residues before the CDR3 end, and the germline J gene provides the missing end. The J gene is TRBJ2-1, the V gene TRBV7-3; D is unresolved. CDR3 length: 14 amino acids. Trimming cost V 2 bases and J 7 bases, with 12 bases left between them. The germline CDR1 and CDR2 sequences are SGHTA and FQGTGA. The CDR3: CASSLFEGPNEQFF. The part of the CDR3 DNA that was read is TGTGCCAGCAGCTTATTCGAAGGCCCAAATGAG.

In this sample, this clone turned up many times. The read gets to within 3 residues of the CDR3 end, and the germline J gene fills in the rest. This chain joins TRBV18 and TRBJ2-1, with 12 bases lining up with TRBD2. With 1 base clipped from V and 5 bases from J, the junction kept 6 bases outside the gene matches. The CDR3 is 17 residues long. CDR1 is KGHSH and CDR2 is LQKENI in the germline V gene. CDR3 in amino acids: CASSPRLAGEGDNEQFF. The CDR3 DNA, read in part, is TGTGCCAGCTCACCACGACTAGCGGGAGAAGGGGACAATGAG.

This clone has at least ten counts. The read ends 3 residues shy of where the CDR3 ends; the end is completed using the germline J gene. This chain joins TRBV7-9 and TRBJ1-1; maybe TRBD1 (6 bases). The germline gives CDR1 SEHNR, CDR2 FQNEAQ (reference sequence). The CDR3 is 15 amino acids. V was pared by 0 bases and J by 7 bases, with 15 bases between. This chain's CDR3 is CASSLASWGGSEAFF. CDR3 bases read: TGTGCCAGCAGCTTAGCCTCCTGGGGGGGCAGTGAA.

For this clone: The read halts 3 residues ahead of the CDR3 end, with the missing end drawn from the germline J gene. The chain carries TRBV23-1 and TRBJ1-2; 8 nucleotides align to TRBD1. TRBV23-1 has ORF status, its function being uncertain. The CDR3 sequence is 15 residues long. The V and J ends lost 7 bases and 4 bases, in that order; junction bases with no gene match: 11. The CDR3 is CASTLAGTGAYGYTF. Incomplete CDR3 DNA: TGCGCCAGCACCCTTGCAGGGACAGGAGCCTATGGC.

A few counts support this clone. CDR3 DNA, as far as it was read: TGTGCCAGCAGTGAAGATCTTGGGGGGTATGGC. Translation gives CASSEDLGGYG. The CDR3 reads in full as CASSEDLGGYGYTF. V is TRBV2 and J is TRBJ1-2; a possible D gene is TRBD1 (5 bases). The read is 3 residues too short to cover the CDR3 end, so that end is filled in from the germline J gene. Germline CDR1 reads SNHLY; CDR2 reads FYNNEI. V lost 1 base and J 5 bases, leaving 11 bases between the germline ends. CDR3 length: 14 residues.

This clone showed up just a few times. Coverage ceases 3 residues before the CDR3 finishes, and the germline J gene fills in the end. The J gene is TRBJ2-3, the V gene TRBV6-4; TRBD2 matches 7 bases. Germline V gene lookup returns CDR1 MRHNA and CDR2 SNTAGT. The CDR3 has 15 residues. V gave up 3 bases and J gave up 7 bases; unmatched junction bases: 10. The sequenced part of the CDR3 DNA is TGTGCCAGCAGTGAGAGCGGGACGGAGGCCCATACG. It is translated as CASSESGTEAHT. The complete CDR3 sequence is CASSESGTEAHTQYF.

This clone came up a few times. The CDR3 end is not reached by the read, which stops 3 residues before it; the germline J gene fills it in. V gene TRBV6-1 combines with J gene TRBJ2-4, with 7 positions matching TRBD1. This CDR3 region has 14 residues. Germline V gives CDR1 MNHNS, CDR2 SASEGT. Partial CDR3 DNA: TGTGCCAGCAGTGCCGGACAGGCCCCCTATGGT. Translation: CASSAGQAPYG. The whole CDR3 protein is CASSAGQAPYGQYF.

This clone was picked up many times. A junction boundary mismatches the germline segment, possibly from a read error. The read gets to within 3 residues of the CDR3 end, and the germline J gene fills in the rest. The chain links TRBV5-1 to TRBJ2-7; 9 nucleotides match TRBD2. Germline V gene sequence: CDR1 SGHRS, CDR2 YFSETQ. The CDR3 totals 14 residues. Partial CDR3 DNA: TGCGCCAGCAGCCCCGGGACTAGCTCCCACGAG. Protein product: CASSPGTSSHE. The full CDR3 reads CASSPGTSSHEQYF.

This clone has ten or more counts. The read halts 3 residues ahead of the CDR3 end, with the missing end drawn from the germline J gene. V and J are TRBV2 and TRBJ2-3; perhaps TRBD2 as D (5 bases). The length of the CDR3 is 14 residues. Germline values: CDR1 SNHLY, CDR2 FYNNEI. V shed 6 bases and J shed 1 base, with 11 bases lying between them. The sequenced CDR3 bases are TGTGCCAGCAGGGACTTTGGGGGCACAGATACG. Encoded protein: CASRDFGGTDT. The whole CDR3 protein is CASRDFGGTDTQYF.

There are many counts of this clone. The read is 3 residues too short to cover the CDR3 end, so that end is filled in from the germline J gene. The chain couples TRBV10-3 to TRBJ2-5; D might be TRBD2 (6 bases). The CDR3 totals 14 residues. The germline V and J ends were trimmed by 11 bases and 0 bases, with 16 bases remaining between them. Germline V gene data show CDR1 as ENHRY and CDR2 as SYGVKD. The CDR3 bases that were read are TGTGCCGCCGGGATGGGCGGGAACCAAGAGACC. Its translation is CAAGMGGNQET. In full, the CDR3 is CAAGMGGNQETQYF.

This clone was picked up many times. The junction differs from germline at one of its ends, possibly a read error. The read falls 3 residues short of the CDR3 end, and the missing part is taken from the germline J gene. V usage is TRBV7-7 and J usage is TRBJ2-5; 8 bases are a match to TRBD2. Germline-derived CDR1 and CDR2 are SSHAT and FNYEAQ (reference sequence). This CDR3 has 15 residues. The CDR3 spells CASSLVGTSLETQYF. The sequenced part of the CDR3 DNA is TGTGCTAGCAGCTTAGTCGGGACTAGTCTTGAGACC. The complete variable domain, with remaining parts taken from reference TRBV7-7 and TRBJ2-5, reads GAGVSQSPRYKVTKRGQDVTLRCDPISSHATLYWYQQALGQGPEFLTYFNYEAQPDKSGLPSDRFSAERPEGSISTLTIQRTEQRDSAMYRCASSLVGTSLETQYFGPGTRLLVL.

This clone appeared many times. The CDR3 end lies 3 residues beyond the end of the read and is filled in from the germline J gene. V is TRBV30 and J is TRBJ2-1; 8 nucleotides align to TRBD2. Germline CDR1 reads GTSNPN; CDR2 reads SVGIG (reference sequence). This CDR3 is built from 15 residues. Trimming removed 0 bases from V and 6 bases from J; junction bases left unmatched: 7. The CDR3 sequence: CAWSVTSGSSNEQFF. The CDR3 bases that were read are TGTGCCTGGAGTGTAACCAGCGGGAGCTCCAATGAG.

At least ten counts were recorded for this clone. The read halts 3 residues ahead of the CDR3 end, with the missing end drawn from the germline J gene. The chain recombines TRBV19 with TRBJ2-1; 9 positions agree with TRBD2. The CDR3 length is 16 residues. With V trimmed by 8 bases and J by 7 bases, 15 bases remained unmatched. Germline V gene lookup returns CDR1 LNHDA and CDR2 SQIVND (reference sequence). CDR3 in amino acids: CASGGTSYLTGNEQFF. The covered CDR3 bases are TGTGCCAGTGGGGGGACTAGCTATCTCACAGGGAATGAG.